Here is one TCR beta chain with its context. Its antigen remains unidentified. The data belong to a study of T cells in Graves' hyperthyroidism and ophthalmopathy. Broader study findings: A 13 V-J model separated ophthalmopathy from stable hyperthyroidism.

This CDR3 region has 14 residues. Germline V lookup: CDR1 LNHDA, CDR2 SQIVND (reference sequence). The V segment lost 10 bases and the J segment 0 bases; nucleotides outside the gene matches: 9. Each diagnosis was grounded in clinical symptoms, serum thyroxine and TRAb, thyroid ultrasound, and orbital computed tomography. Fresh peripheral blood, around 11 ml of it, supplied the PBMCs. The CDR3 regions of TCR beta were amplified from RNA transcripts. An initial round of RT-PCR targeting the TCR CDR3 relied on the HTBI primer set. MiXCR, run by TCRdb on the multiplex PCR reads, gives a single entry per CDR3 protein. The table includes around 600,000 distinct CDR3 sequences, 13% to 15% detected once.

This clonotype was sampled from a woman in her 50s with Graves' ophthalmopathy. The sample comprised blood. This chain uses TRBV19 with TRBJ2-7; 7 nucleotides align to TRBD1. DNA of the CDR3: TGTGCCACTACTGAGGACAGGAGCTCCTACGAGCAGTACTTC. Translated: CATTEDRSSYEQYF.